This T cell receptor (beta chain) is from a study of neurological immune-mediated disorders. Sample time point: longitudinal time-point 2. Germline lookup yields CDR1 SGHRS and CDR2 YFSETQ. V gave up 1 base and J gave up 5 bases, with 18 bases separating them. This CDR3 spans 16 amino acids. The cDNA was generated through 5'RACE incorporating 10-nucleotide random UMIs. Via MiXCR, TCRdb re-called the 5' RACE reads, giving one row per CDR3 protein. The sample holds about 60,000 distinct CDR3 sequences, around a tenth seen once. This clonotype showed up many times. J is TRBJ2-5 and V is TRBV5-1; tentative D call: TRBD2 (7 bases). Sequenced material: PBMCs. The source of this sequence is a man aged 30 to 39 in good health. CDR3 amino acids: CASSLSGGQLTETQYF. DNA for the CDR3: TGCGCCAGCAGCTTGTCCGGGGGGCAATTGACGGAGACCCAGTACTTC. Filled out from reference TRBV5-1 and TRBJ2-5, the complete variable domain reads KAGVTQTPRYLIKTRGQQVTLSCSPISGHRSVSWYQQTPGQGLQFLFEYFSETQRNKGNFPGRFSGRQFSNSRSEMNVSTLELGDSALYLCASSLSGGQLTETQYFGPGTRLLVL.